Listed below are T cell receptor beta chains from one sample, sequenced in a study of beta chain features in type 1 diabetes. Assay used: immunoSEQ multiplex PCR; TCRdb lists only in-frame clones, some missing. The table includes a few hundred thousand clones, about 25% detected once. The sample taken for sequencing was central memory CD4+ T cells from blood. These receptors came from a man aged 30 to 45 in good health. Each CDR3 is given with its conserved first and last residue. The D gene is left open where the match is weak. Rows may omit the clone size; those that give it use once, few, many or a size class.

.,.,TRBV5-1,TRBJ2-1,CASSLGAGVRGYNEQFF,TGCGCCAGCAGCTTGGGGGCCGGGGTAAGAGGCTACAATGAGCAGTTCTTC
.,.,TRBV18,TRBJ1-4,CASSPPLGANEKLFF,TGTGCCAGCTCACCGCCGTTGGGGGCTAATGAAAAACTGTTTTTT
.,TRBD1,TRBV27,TRBJ1-5,CASGQASGVAQHF,TGTGCCAGTGGACAGGCATCGGGGGTGGCCCAGCATTTT
few,.,TRBV9,TRBJ1-4,CASSPSGAPVEKLFF,TGTGCCAGCAGCCCCAGTGGGGCCCCAGTTGAAAAACTGTTTTTT
.,TRBD1,TRBV18,TRBJ2-3,CASSQQGAGDTQYF,TGTGCCAGCTCCCAACAGGGGGCTGGAGATACGCAGTATTTT
few,.,TRBV4-3,TRBJ1-5,CASSQDLGHLKPNQPQHF,TGCGCCAGCAGCCAAGATCTGGGACACCTCAAGCCTAATCAGCCCCAGCATTTT
once,.,TRBV30,TRBJ2-3,CAWSGNRFSTDTQYF,TGTGCCTGGAGTGGGAACAGGTTTTCCACAGATACGCAGTATTTT
.,.,TRBV15,TRBJ2-2,CATSRGTSPTGELFF,TGTGCCACCAGCAGAGGGACATCTCCCACCGGGGAGCTGTTTTTT
.,.,TRBV25-1,TRBJ2-7,CASSEYPAWSSYEQYF,TGTGCCAGCAGTGAATATCCGGCCTGGAGCTCCTACGAGCAGTACTTC
.,TRBD1,TRBV5-4,TRBJ1-6,CASSLDRVKSPLHF,TGTGCCAGCAGCCTGGACAGGGTTAAGTCACCCCTCCACTTT
few,TRBD1,TRBV10-3,TRBJ2-5,CAISRRQGEGETQYF,TGTGCCATCAGCCGACGACAGGGGGAAGGCGAGACCCAGTACTTC
few,TRBD1,TRBV29-1,TRBJ2-7,CSASLQGQRYEQYF,TGCAGCGCTTCGCTACAGGGACAGAGGTACGAGCAGTACTTC
.,.,TRBV2,TRBJ2-1,CASERASSYNEQFF,TGTGCCAGTGAGCGGGCCTCCTCCTACAATGAGCAGTTCTTC
.,.,TRBV5-1,TRBJ2-5,CASSLWAGQETQYF,TGCGCCAGCAGCTTGTGGGCGGGTCAAGAGACCCAGTACTTC
few,TRBD1,TRBV4-2,TRBJ1-2,CASSQGTVANYGYTF,TGTGCCAGCAGCCAGGGGACAGTAGCTAACTATGGCTACACCTTC
few,.,TRBV29-1,TRBJ2-2,CSVGGRYTGELFF,TGCAGCGTCGGTGGTCGGTACACCGGGGAGCTGTTTTTT
few,.,TRBV28,TRBJ2-7,CASSLQAREQYF,TGTGCCAGCAGTTTACAGGCACGCGAGCAGTACTTC
few,.,TRBV14,TRBJ1-4,CASSPVGQTRGKLFF,TGTGCCAGCAGCCCCGTGGGACAAACCAGAGGAAAACTGTTTTTT
.,TRBD2,TRBV10-1,TRBJ2-5,CASSLTSGRGETQYF,TGCGCCAGCAGTCTAACTAGCGGGAGGGGAGAGACCCAGTACTTC
.,TRBD2,TRBV30,TRBJ2-1,CAWSGGGEQFF,TGTGCCTGGAGTGGGGGGGGTGAGCAGTTCTTC
.,.,TRBV7-2,TRBJ2-1,CASSLGPGTNEQFF,TGTGCCAGCAGCTTAGGGCCTGGGACCAATGAGCAGTTCTTC
.,.,TRBV10-3,TRBJ2-4,CAISVTGFDIQYF,TGTGCCATCAGTGTGACAGGTTTTGACATTCAGTACTTC
.,.,TRBV14,TRBJ2-7,CASSRLQSGNYEQYF,TGTGCCAGCAGCCGCTTGCAGTCCGGGAACTACGAGCAGTACTTC
few,.,TRBV30,TRBJ2-5,CASRGGRQYF,TGTGCCTCCCGAGGAGGAAGGCAGTACTTC
few,.,TRBV7-2,TRBJ2-3,CASSFTGDTDTQYF,TGTGCCAGCAGCTTTACGGGGGACACAGATACGCAGTATTTT
.,.,TRBV5-1,TRBJ2-3,CASSFSGKGADTQYF,TGCGCCAGCAGCTTCAGCGGAAAGGGGGCAGATACGCAGTATTTT
.,.,TRBV7-2,TRBJ2-1,CASGMDEQFF,TGTGCCAGCGGGATGGATGAGCAGTTCTTC
.,TRBD2,TRBV7-2,TRBJ2-5,CASTRLAGDETQYF,TGTGCCAGCACCAGACTAGCGGGAGATGAGACCCAGTACTTC
.,.,TRBV6-5,TRBJ2-5,CASSPSRSETQYF,TGTGCCAGCAGCCCTTCTCGGTCCGAGACCCAGTACTTC
few,.,TRBV5-6,TRBJ1-2,CASNTRDYGYTF,TGTGCCAGCAATACCAGGGACTATGGCTACACCTTC
few,.,TRBV13,TRBJ2-3,CASSSSPGNLTDTQYF,TGTGCCAGCAGTTCCTCCCCCGGGAACCTCACAGATACGCAGTATTTT
many,.,TRBV14,TRBJ2-2,CASSPPGLNTGELFF,TGTGCCAGCAGCCCGCCGGGACTGAACACCGGGGAGCTGTTTTTT
.,TRBD2,TRBV11-2,TRBJ2-3,CASSSVAGRTSTDTQYF,TGTGCCAGCAGCTCAGTAGCGGGGCGGACTAGCACAGATACGCAGTATTTT
many,TRBD1,TRBV30,TRBJ2-5,CAWSRDRASETQYF,TGTGCCTGGAGTCGGGACAGGGCTTCGGAGACCCAGTACTTC
few,.,TRBV30,TRBJ2-1,CAWSDGRRDEQFF,TGTGCCTGGAGTGACGGTAGGAGAGATGAGCAGTTCTTC
.,.,TRBV4-3,TRBJ2-1,CASSQERGTQQFF,TGCGCCAGCAGCCAAGAAAGAGGGACCCAGCAGTTCTTC
few,.,TRBV6-6,TRBJ1-3,CASSYSSSGNTIYF,TGTGCCAGCAGTTACTCTAGCTCTGGAAACACCATATATTTT
few,.,TRBV5-1,TRBJ1-2,CASSLEPGTGQESYTF,TGCGCCAGCAGCTTGGAACCTGGGACCGGCCAGGAGAGCTACACCTTC
few,TRBD2,TRBV30,TRBJ2-5,CAGSERGRGRETQYF,TGTGCCGGGAGTGAACGCGGGAGGGGCAGAGAGACCCAGTACTTC
few,.,TRBV2,TRBJ2-2,CATLDSANTGELFF,TGTGCCACCCTAGACAGTGCGAACACCGGGGAGCTGTTTTTT
few,.,TRBV19,TRBJ1-5,CASSIYTGITQPQHF,TGTGCCAGTAGTATCTACACCGGGATTACTCAGCCCCAGCATTTT
.,TRBD1,TRBV28,TRBJ2-7,CASVNGQGIFPLAYEQYF,TGTGCCAGCGTAAATGGACAGGGTATTTTTCCGTTGGCGTACGAGCAGTACTTC
few,.,TRBV2,TRBJ1-6,CASSWTEGSNSPLHF,TGTGCCAGCAGTTGGACGGAGGGAAGTAATTCACCCCTCCACTTT